This T cell receptor beta chain was recovered during a study of T cells after yellow fever vaccination. Study outcomes and limitations: Although most clonotypes did not, a small share appeared in both CD4 and CD8 compartments.

Each CDR3 protein gets one entry after TCRdb re-called the 5' RACE reads with MiXCR. The top ten clones hold roughly 2.8% of a sample with 100,000 to 150,000 distinct CDR3 sequences, about 6.8% of them seen once. This clonotype was detected only a few times. As yet, its antigen is unknown. V shed 6 bases and J 0 bases; nucleotides not matched to a gene: 11. Per germline, CDR1 MGHDK and CDR2 SYGVNS. CDR3 length equals 18 residues. This clonotype was sampled from a man aged 18 to 29 who received the YFV17D yellow fever vaccine. The chain couples TRBV25-1 to TRBJ2-6; 7 bases are shared with TRBD2. Sample: CD4+ T cells sorted from PBMCs, taken more than 40 days after the first yellow fever vaccination. The DNA for the CDR3 is TGTGCCAGCAGCCCCCGGGGAGGGCTCAGCTCTGGGGCCAACGTCCTGACTTTC. It encodes CASSPRGGLSSGANVLTF. Based on the CDR3 plus reference TRBV25-1 and TRBJ2-6, the full variable domain is EADIYQTPRYLVIGTGKKITLECSQTMGHDKMYWYQQDPGMELHLIHYSYGVNSTEKGDLSSESTVSRIRTEHFPLTLESARPSHTSQYLCASSPRGGLSSGANVLTFGAGSRLTVL.